This T cell receptor beta chain comes out of a study of identical twins. Study-level results: Cord blood beta clonotypes present at high abundance carried fewer insertions; no such pattern appeared in memory repertoires. Invariant populations such as MAIT and iNKT cells could partly muddle zero-insertion analyses.

Template switching supplied a universal primer site; unique molecular identifiers were carried on the cDNA. TCRdb analysed the 5' RACE reads with MiXCR anew, one entry per CDR3 protein. The data show 640,000 or so distinct CDR3 sequences, 5.5% to 6.5% seen once. The CDR3 runs 14 residues. V dropped 3 bases and J dropped 4 bases, with 15 bases sitting between them. Germline V gene data show CDR1 as DFQATT and CDR2 as SNEGSKA (reference sequence). Many counts were recorded for this clonotype. Antigen unknown. This TCR was sampled from a young man in good health. The V call is TRBV20-1, the J call TRBJ2-5; possible D gene TRBD2, 6 bases. Sample: naive T cells sorted from blood. CDR3 coding DNA: TGCAGTGCTAGGGGTGGAGGGGTTCCAGAGACCCAGTACTTC. Translated, it gives CSARGGGVPETQYF.